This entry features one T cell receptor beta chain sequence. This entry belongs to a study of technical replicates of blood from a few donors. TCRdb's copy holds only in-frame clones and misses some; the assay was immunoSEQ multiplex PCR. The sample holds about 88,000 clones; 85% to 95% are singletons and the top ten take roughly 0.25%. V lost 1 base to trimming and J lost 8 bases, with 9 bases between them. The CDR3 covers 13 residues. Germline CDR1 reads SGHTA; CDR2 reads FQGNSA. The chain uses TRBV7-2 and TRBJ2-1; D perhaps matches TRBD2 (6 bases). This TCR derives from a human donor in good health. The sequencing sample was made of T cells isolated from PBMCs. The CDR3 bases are TGTGCCAGCAGCTTAGGGGGGGATGATGAGCAGTTCTTC. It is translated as CASSLGGDDEQFF. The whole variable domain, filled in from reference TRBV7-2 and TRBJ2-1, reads GAGVSQSPSNKVTEKGKDVELRCDPISGHTALYWYRQSLGQGLEFLIYFQGNSAPDKSGLPSDRFSAERTGGSVSTLTIQRTQQEDSAVYLCASSLGGDDEQFFGPGTRLTVL.